The clone carrying this T cell receptor (beta chain) turned up a few times. These data come from a study of blood T cell repertoires in COVID-19. Study at large: Collection of acute and convalescent COVID-19 samples took place in the United States, Italy and Spain.

Using immunoSEQ multiplex PCR, the repertoire was profiled, and TCRdb retains in-frame clones only, with some absent. The top ten hold approximately 34% of the sample, which has some 86,000 clones, approximately 80% seen once. Germline CDR1 reads SGHVS; CDR2 reads FQNEAQ. The CDR3 is 16 amino acids. The junction had 4 bases not matched to a gene; V was cut back by 1 base and J by 1 base. The material sequenced was peripheral blood. The sequence was obtained from a woman aged 80 or over with active or convalescent COVID-19. The chain combines TRBV7-8 with TRBJ2-5; TRBD2 matches at 9 bases. The CDR3: CASSLVVAGAQETQYF. DNA for the CDR3: TGTGCCAGCAGCTTAGTGGTAGCGGGGGCCCAAGAGACCCAGTACTTC.